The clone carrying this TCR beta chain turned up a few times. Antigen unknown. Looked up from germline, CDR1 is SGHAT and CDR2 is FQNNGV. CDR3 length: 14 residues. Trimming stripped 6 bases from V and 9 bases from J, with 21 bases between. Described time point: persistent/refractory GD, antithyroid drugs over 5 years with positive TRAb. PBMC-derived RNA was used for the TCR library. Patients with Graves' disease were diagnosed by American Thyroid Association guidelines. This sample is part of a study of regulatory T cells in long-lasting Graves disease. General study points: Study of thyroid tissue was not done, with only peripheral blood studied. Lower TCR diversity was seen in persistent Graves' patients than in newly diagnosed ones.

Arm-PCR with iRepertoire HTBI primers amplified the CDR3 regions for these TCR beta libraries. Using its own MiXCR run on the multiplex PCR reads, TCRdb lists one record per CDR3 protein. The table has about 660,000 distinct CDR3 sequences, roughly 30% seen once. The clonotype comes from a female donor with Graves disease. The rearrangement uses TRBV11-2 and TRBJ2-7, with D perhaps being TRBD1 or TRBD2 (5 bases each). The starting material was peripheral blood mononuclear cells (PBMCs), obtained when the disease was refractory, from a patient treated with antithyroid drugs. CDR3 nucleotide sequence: TGTGCCAGCAGACTGCACTGGGGGTCGTCTGGGCAGTACTTC. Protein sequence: CASRLHWGSSGQYF.